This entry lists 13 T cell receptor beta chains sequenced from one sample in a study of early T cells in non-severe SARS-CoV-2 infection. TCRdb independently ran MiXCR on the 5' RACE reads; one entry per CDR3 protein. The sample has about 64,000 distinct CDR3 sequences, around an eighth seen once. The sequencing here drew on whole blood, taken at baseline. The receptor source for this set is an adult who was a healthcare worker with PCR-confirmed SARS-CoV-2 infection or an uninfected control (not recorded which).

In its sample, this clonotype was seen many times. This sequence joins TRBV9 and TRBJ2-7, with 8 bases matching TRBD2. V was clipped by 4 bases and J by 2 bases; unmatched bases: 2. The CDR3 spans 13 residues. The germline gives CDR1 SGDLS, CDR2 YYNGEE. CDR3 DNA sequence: TGTGCCAGCAGCACGGGACTAGCCTACGAGCAGTACTTC. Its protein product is CASSTGLAYEQYF.

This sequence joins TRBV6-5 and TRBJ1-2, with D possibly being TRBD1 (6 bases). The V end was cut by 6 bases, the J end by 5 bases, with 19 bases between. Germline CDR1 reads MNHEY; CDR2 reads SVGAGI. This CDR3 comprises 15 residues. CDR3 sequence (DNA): TGTGCCAGCAGCCGAACGGGGGCCGGGGAGTATGGCTACACCTTC. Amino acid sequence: CASSRTGAGEYGYTF.

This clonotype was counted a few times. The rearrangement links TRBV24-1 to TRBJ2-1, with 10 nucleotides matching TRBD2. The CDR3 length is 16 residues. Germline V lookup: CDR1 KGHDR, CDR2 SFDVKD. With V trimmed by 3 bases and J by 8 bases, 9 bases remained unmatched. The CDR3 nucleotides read TGTGCCACCAGTGATCGAGCGGGGGGGCGATGGTATGAGCAGTTCTTC. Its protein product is CATSDRAGGRWYEQFF.

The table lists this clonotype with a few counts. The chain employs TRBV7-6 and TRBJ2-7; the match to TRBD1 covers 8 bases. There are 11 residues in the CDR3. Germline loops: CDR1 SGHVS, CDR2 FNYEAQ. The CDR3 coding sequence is TGTGCTCCCCACAGGGGGAACGAGCAGTACTTC. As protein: CAPHRGNEQYF.

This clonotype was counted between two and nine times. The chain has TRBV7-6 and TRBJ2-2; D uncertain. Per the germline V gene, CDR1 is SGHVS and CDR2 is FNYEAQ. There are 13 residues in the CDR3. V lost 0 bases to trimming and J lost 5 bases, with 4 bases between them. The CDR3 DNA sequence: TGTGCCAGCAGCTTAGCGCCGACCGGGGAGCTGTTTTTT. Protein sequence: CASSLAPTGELFF.

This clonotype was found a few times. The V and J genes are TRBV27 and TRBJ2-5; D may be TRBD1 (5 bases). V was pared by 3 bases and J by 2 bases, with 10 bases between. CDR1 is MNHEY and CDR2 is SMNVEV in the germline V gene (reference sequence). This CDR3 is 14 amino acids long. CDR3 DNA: TGTGCCAGCAGTTTGGGGCGGAATCAAGAGACCCAGTACTTC. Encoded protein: CASSLGRNQETQYF.

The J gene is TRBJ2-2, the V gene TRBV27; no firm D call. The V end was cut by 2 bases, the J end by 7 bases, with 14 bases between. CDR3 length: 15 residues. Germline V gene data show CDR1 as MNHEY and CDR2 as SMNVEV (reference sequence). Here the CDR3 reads CASSLIWDRSGELFF. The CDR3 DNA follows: TGTGCCAGCAGTTTAATCTGGGATCGGAGCGGGGAGCTGTTTTTT.

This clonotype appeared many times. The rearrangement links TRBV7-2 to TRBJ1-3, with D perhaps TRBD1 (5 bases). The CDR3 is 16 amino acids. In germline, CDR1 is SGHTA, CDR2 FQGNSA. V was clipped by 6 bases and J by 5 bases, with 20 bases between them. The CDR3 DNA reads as TGTGCCAGCAGTTATCCGGTGGGACGTACTAGAAACACCATATATTTT. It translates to CASSYPVGRTRNTIYF.

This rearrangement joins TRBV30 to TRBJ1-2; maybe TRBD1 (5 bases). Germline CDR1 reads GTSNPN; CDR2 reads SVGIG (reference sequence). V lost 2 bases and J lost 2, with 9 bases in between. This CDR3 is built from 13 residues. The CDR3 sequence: CAWSQEGNYGYTF. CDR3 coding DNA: TGTGCCTGGAGTCAGGAGGGGAACTATGGCTACACCTTC.

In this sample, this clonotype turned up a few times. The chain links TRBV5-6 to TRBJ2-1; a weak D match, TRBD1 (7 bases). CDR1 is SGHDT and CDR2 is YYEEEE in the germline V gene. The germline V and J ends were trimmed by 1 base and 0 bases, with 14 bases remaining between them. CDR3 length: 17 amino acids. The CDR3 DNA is TGTGCCAGCAGCTTGTCGACAGGGAGGAGCTCCTACAATGAGCAGTTCTTC. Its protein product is CASSLSTGRSSYNEQFF.

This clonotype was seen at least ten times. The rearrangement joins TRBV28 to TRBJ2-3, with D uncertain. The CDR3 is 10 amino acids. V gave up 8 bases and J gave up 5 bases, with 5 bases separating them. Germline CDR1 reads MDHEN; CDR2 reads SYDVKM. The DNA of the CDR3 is TGTGCCAGCCGTGGAGATACGCAGTATTTT. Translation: CASRGDTQYF.

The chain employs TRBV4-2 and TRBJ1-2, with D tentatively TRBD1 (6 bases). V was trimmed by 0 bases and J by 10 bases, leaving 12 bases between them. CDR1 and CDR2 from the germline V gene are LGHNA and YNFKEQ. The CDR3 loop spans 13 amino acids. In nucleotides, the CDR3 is TGTGCCAGCAGCCAAGATCGGGACAAATTCTACACCTTC. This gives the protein CASSQDRDKFYTF.

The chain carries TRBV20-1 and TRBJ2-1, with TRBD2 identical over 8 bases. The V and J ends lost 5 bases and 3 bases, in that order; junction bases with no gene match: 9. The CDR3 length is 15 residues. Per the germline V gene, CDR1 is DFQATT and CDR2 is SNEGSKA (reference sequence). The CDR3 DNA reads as TGCAGTGCTCGAGCCTGGACTAGCCACTACAATGAGCAGTTCTTC. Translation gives CSARAWTSHYNEQFF.